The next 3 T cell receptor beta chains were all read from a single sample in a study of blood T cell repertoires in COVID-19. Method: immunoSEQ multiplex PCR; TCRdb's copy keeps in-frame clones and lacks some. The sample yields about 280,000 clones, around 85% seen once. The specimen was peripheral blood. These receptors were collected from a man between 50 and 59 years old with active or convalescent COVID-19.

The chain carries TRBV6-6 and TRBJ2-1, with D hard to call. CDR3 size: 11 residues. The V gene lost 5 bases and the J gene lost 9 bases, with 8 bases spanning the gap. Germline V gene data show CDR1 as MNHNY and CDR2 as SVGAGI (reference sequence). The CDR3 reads CASSPPGEQFF. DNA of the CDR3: TGTGCCAGCAGTCCCCCCGGTGAGCAGTTCTTC.

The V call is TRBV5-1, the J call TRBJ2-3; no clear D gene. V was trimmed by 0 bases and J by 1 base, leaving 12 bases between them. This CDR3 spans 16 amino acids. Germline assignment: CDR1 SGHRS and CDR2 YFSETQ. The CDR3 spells CASSLGTDIRTDTQYF. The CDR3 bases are TGCGCCAGCAGCTTGGGCACAGACATTCGCACAGATACGCAGTATTTT.

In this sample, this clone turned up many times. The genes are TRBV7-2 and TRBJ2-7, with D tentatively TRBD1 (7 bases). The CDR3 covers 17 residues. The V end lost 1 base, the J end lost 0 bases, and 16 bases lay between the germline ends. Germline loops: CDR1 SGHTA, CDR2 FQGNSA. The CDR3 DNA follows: TGTGCCAGCAGCTTAGATGGAGGGACAGCACTCTCCTACGAGCAGTACTTC. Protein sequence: CASSLDGGTALSYEQYF.